This TCR beta chain is from a study of CD8 T cells in Susac syndrome. General study results and limits: The authors acknowledged that the study's TCR sequencing and HLA analysis involved relatively few individuals.

Trimming left V 0 bases short and J 0 bases short, with 15 bases between. This CDR3 is built from 16 residues. Germline V gene sequence: CDR1 DFQATT, CDR2 SNEGSKA (reference sequence). Points on this clonotype: Its specificity is unknown.

TEMRA cells were enriched by FACS, while CD8+ and CD4+ T cells were obtained through a negative isolation that was performed magnetically. It was with random hexamers that about 0.45 to 1 ug RNA was reverse transcribed. TCRdb re-analysed the immunoSEQ multiplex PCR reads in MiXCR, keeping a single row per CDR3 protein. This table holds approximately 120,000 distinct CDR3 sequences, 90% to 95% found once. The source is a human donor with multiple sclerosis. The V call is TRBV20-1, the J call TRBJ2-7, with D uncertain. Sequencing was carried out using CD8+ T cells from PBMCs. CDR3 DNA sequence: TGCAGTGCTAGAGATACCGGACCGAGCAGCTCCTACGAGCAGTACTTC. Translation gives CSARDTGPSSSYEQYF.